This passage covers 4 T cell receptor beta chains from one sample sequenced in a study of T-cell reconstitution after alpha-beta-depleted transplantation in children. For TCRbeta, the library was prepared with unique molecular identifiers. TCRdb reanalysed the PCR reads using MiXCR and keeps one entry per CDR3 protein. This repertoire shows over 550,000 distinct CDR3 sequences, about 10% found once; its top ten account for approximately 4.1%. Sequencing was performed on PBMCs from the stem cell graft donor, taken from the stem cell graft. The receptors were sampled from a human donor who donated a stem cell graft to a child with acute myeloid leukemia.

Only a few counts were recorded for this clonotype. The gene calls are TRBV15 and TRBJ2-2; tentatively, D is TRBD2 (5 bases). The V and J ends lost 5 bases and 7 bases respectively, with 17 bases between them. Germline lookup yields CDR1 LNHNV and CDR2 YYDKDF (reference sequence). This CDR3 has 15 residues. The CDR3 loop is CATSSRTPSGGELFF. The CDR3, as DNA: TGTGCCACCAGCTCTAGGACTCCCTCAGGCGGGGAGCTGTTTTTT.

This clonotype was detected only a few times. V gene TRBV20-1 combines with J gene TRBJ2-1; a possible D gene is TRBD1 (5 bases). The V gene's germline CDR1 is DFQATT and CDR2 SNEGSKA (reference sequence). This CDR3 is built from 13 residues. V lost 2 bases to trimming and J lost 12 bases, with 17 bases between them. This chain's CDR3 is CSARPVPGMRQFF. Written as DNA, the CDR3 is TGCAGTGCTAGACCCGTCCCAGGGATGCGGCAGTTCTTC.

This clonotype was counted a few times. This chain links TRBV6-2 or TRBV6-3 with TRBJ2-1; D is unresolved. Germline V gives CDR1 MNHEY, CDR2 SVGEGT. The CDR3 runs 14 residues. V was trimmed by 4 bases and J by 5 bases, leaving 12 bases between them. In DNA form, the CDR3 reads TGTGCCAGCAGTTTGCCACGGAGCCACAATGAGCAGTTCTTC. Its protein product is CASSLPRSHNEQFF.

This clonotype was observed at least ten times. The CDR3 DNA follows: TGTGCCAGCAGTTTAGGGTGGACAGGGTCTCTCTCTGGGGCCAACGTCCTGACTTTC. Its protein product is CASSLGWTGSLSGANVLTF. The J gene is TRBJ2-6, the V gene TRBV27, with TRBD1 matching over 8 bases. CDR3 length: 19 residues. CDR1 MNHEY and CDR2 SMNVEV come from the germline V gene (reference sequence). The trim removed 2 bases at V and 0 bases at J, leaving 9 bases unmatched.